One and the same sample provided the 26 T cell receptor beta chains below, sequenced in a study of blood T cell repertoires in COVID-19. The data were produced by immunoSEQ multiplex PCR, yet TCRdb's version contains in-frame clones alone and is incomplete. The top ten hold 0.76% of the sample, which has 150,000 to 250,000 clones, about 95% seen once. The sequencing input was peripheral blood. The receptors were gathered from a man aged 25-45 years with COVID-19, enrolled during active disease.

This chain joins TRBV7-2 and TRBJ2-6; D remains ambiguous. The CDR3 totals 14 residues. V lost 3 bases, J lost 1 base, and 4 bases lay in between. Germline assignment: CDR1 SGHTA and CDR2 FQGNSA. The CDR3 sequence is CASSFISGANVLTF. Written as DNA, the CDR3 is TGTGCCAGCAGCTTTATTTCTGGGGCCAACGTCCTGACTTTC.

The rearrangement joins TRBV5-1 to TRBJ1-4; 9 bases are a match to TRBD1. V dropped 0 bases and J dropped 7; count of bases not matched to a gene: 4. The length of the CDR3 is 15 residues. Looked up from germline, CDR1 is SGHRS and CDR2 is YFSETQ. The DNA for the CDR3 is TGCGCCAGCAGCTTGGCCGTGACAGGGGGTGAAAAACTGTTTTTT. Translation: CASSLAVTGGEKLFF.

The V and J genes are TRBV18 and TRBJ1-3; a weak D match, TRBD1 (5 bases). Germline V lookup: CDR1 KGHSH, CDR2 LQKENI. V gave up 3 bases and J gave up 1 base, with 10 bases separating them. The CDR3 length is 15 residues. The CDR3 DNA reads as TGTGCCAGCTCACCCCAGGGAATATCTGGAAACACCATATATTTT. This sequence encodes CASSPQGISGNTIYF.

J is TRBJ2-3 and V is TRBV5-1, with 8 bases matching TRBD1. V gave up 4 bases and J gave up 3 bases; unmatched junction bases: 7. Per germline, CDR1 SGHRS and CDR2 YFSETQ. This CDR3 comprises 15 residues. For the CDR3, the DNA is TGCGCCAGCAGCAAGGGACAGGAGATGACAGATACGCAGTATTTT. The encoded protein is CASSKGQEMTDTQYF.

The V call is TRBV7-2, the J call TRBJ1-6; 9 positions agree with TRBD1. This CDR3 has 15 residues. V lost 3 bases, J lost 7 bases, and 4 bases stayed unmatched. The germline V gene encodes CDR1 SGHTA and CDR2 FQGNSA. CDR3 DNA sequence: TGTGCCAGCAGCTTCACCGGGACAGGGAATTCACCCCTCCACTTT. Translating gives CASSFTGTGNSPLHF.

The chain combines TRBV5-1 with TRBJ1-2; 7 nucleotides line up with TRBD1. The germline gives CDR1 SGHRS, CDR2 YFSETQ. The CDR3 totals 13 residues. V was clipped by 4 bases and J by 7 bases; unmatched bases: 7. Written as DNA, the CDR3 is TGCGCCAGCAGCGAAGGGGGCTCGGGTGGCTACACCTTC. Translating gives CASSEGGSGGYTF.

The rearrangement joins TRBV5-1 to TRBJ2-3, with 7 bases that match TRBD1. This CDR3 region has 17 residues. The V gene's germline CDR1 is SGHRS and CDR2 YFSETQ. Trimming removed 2 bases from V and 2 bases from J; junction bases left unmatched: 11. DNA of the CDR3: TGCGCCAGCAGCTTTCTAACAGGGGACCCGTACACAGATACGCAGTATTTT. Protein: CASSFLTGDPYTDTQYF.

V and J are TRBV2 and TRBJ1-2, with TRBD1 identical over 9 bases. Germline V lookup: CDR1 SNHLY, CDR2 FYNNEI. This CDR3 has 14 amino acids. Trimming cost V 4 bases and J 10 bases; bases outside gene matches: 10. The CDR3 loop is CASSALPGQGIYTF. As DNA, the CDR3 is TGTGCCAGCAGTGCCCTACCGGGACAGGGAATCTACACCTTC.

J is TRBJ1-3 and V is TRBV30, with 8 positions matching TRBD1. The CDR3 spans 15 residues. J gave up 4 bases and V 3 bases, and 8 bases lay outside the gene matches. CDR1 is GTSNPN and CDR2 is SVGIG in the germline V gene (reference sequence). CDR3 sequence: CAWSVTGGAGNTIYF. Here the CDR3 DNA reads TGTGCCTGGAGCGTCACAGGGGGTGCAGGAAACACCATATATTTT.

The gene calls are TRBV13 and TRBJ2-5; perhaps TRBD1 as D (5 bases). Trimming pared 3 bases from V and 5 bases from J, leaving 10 bases between. Germline V lookup: CDR1 PRHDT, CDR2 FYEKMQ (reference sequence). CDR3 length equals 13 residues. CDR3: CASSFSGKETQYF. CDR3 nucleotides: TGTGCCAGCAGCTTTTCAGGGAAGGAGACCCAGTACTTC.

The rearrangement links TRBV4-1 to TRBJ1-6; 7 positions match TRBD1. V gave up 1 base and J gave up 10 bases; unmatched junction bases: 4. CDR3 size: 14 residues. Germline loops: CDR1 MGHRA, CDR2 YSYEKL. The CDR3 sequence is CASSQGQGISPLHF. The DNA for the CDR3 is TGCGCCAGCAGCCAAGGACAGGGAATCTCACCCCTCCACTTT.

The rearrangement uses TRBV25-1 and TRBJ2-5; 10 positions match TRBD1. With V trimmed by 4 bases and J by 4 bases, 6 bases remained unmatched. Germline assignment: CDR1 MGHDK and CDR2 SYGVNS. This CDR3 comprises 15 residues. CDR3 DNA: TGTGCCAGCAGTGGGGACAGGGGAGGGCGAGAGACCCAGTACTTC. Protein: CASSGDRGGRETQYF.

The chain employs TRBV4-2 and TRBJ1-1; 7 bases align to TRBD1. Germline V gene sequence: CDR1 LGHNA, CDR2 YNFKEQ. V was clipped by 4 bases and J by 6 bases; unmatched bases: 23. There are 19 residues in the CDR3. Here the CDR3 reads CASSPQEVGRGARLAEAFF. In nucleotides, the CDR3 is TGTGCCAGCAGCCCCCAGGAGGTGGGCAGGGGGGCCCGGTTGGCTGAAGCTTTCTTT.

The V gene is TRBV2, the J gene TRBJ2-4; 8 nucleotides match TRBD2. Germline V gene sequence: CDR1 SNHLY, CDR2 FYNNEI. Trimming cost V 3 bases and J 8 bases; bases outside gene matches: 6. The CDR3 is made up of 14 amino acids. The CDR3: CASSENSGVDIQYF. For the CDR3, the DNA is TGTGCCAGCAGTGAGAATAGCGGGGTAGACATTCAGTACTTC.

The rearrangement links TRBV6-1 to TRBJ1-4; 7 bases are shared with TRBD1. CDR1 MNHNS and CDR2 SASEGT come from the germline V gene. Losses at the gene ends were 3 bases for V and 3 bases for J; bases not matched to a gene: 4. This CDR3 is built from 15 residues. CDR3 nucleotide sequence: TGTGCCAGCAGTGAGGGACAGTCATCTAATGAAAAACTGTTTTTT. Protein sequence: CASSEGQSSNEKLFF.

The chain recombines TRBV30 with TRBJ2-1; possibly TRBD1 for D (6 bases). V lost 3 bases to trimming and J lost 8 bases, with 14 bases between them. CDR3 length equals 13 residues. Per germline, CDR1 GTSNPN and CDR2 SVGIG (reference sequence). CDR3 protein: CAWSPTGSDEQFF. In DNA, the CDR3 is TGTGCCTGGAGCCCAACAGGGTCCGATGAGCAGTTCTTC.

The V and J genes are TRBV9 and TRBJ2-2; 7 bases agree with TRBD2. Germline V gene lookup returns CDR1 SGDLS and CDR2 YYNGEE. The CDR3 covers 18 residues. J lost 4 bases, V lost 0 bases, and 12 bases had no gene match. The CDR3 nucleotides are TGTGCCAGCAGCGTAGGGCGGGGGACGGTCCAATTCACCGGGGAGCTGTTTTTT. It is translated as CASSVGRGTVQFTGELFF.

The chain employs TRBV4-2 and TRBJ1-2, with 8 bases identical to TRBD1. V gave up 0 bases and J gave up 6 bases; unmatched junction bases: 18. Germline-derived CDR1 and CDR2 are LGHNA and YNFKEQ. This CDR3 is 19 amino acids long. The CDR3 sequence is CASSQDQPDRGPNRDGYTF. CDR3 DNA sequence: TGTGCCAGCAGCCAAGATCAACCCGACAGGGGTCCCAATCGGGATGGCTACACCTTC.

The chain combines TRBV28 with TRBJ1-2; 7 nucleotides match TRBD1. The V gene's germline CDR1 is MDHEN and CDR2 SYDVKM. The CDR3 covers 16 residues. V was clipped by 8 bases and J by 7 bases; unmatched bases: 19. The CDR3 spells CASFFISAAGQLGYTF. The CDR3 DNA reads as TGTGCCAGCTTTTTTATCTCGGCGGCGGGACAGCTTGGCTACACCTTC.

CDR3 residues: CASRKWTGNTEAFF. The DNA of the CDR3 is TGCGCCAGCAGGAAGTGGACAGGGAACACTGAAGCTTTCTTT. The J gene is TRBJ1-1, the V gene TRBV23-1; 7 bases fit TRBD1. TRBV23-1 carries the ORF label, with uncertain function. V lost 6 bases to trimming and J lost 1 base; unmatched junction nucleotides: 5. The CDR3 runs 14 residues.

The chain is built from TRBV3-1 (or the pseudogene TRBV3-2) and TRBJ2-7; TRBD1 matches 10 bases. From germline, CDR1 is LGHDT and CDR2 YNNKEL (reference sequence). The trim removed 4 bases at V and 3 bases at J, leaving 3 bases unmatched. This CDR3 has 14 residues. DNA for the CDR3: TGTGCCAGCAGCCCCGGGACAGGGGACTACGAGCAGTACTTC. Encoded protein: CASSPGTGDYEQYF.

The rearrangement uses TRBV2 and TRBJ2-5, with D possibly matching TRBD2 (5 bases). CDR1 and CDR2 from the germline V gene are SNHLY and FYNNEI. Trimming shortened V by 6 bases and J by 3 bases, and 11 bases separated the two germline ends. This CDR3 has 13 residues. CDR3 protein: CASRGRSKETQYF. Written as DNA, the CDR3 is TGTGCCAGCAGGGGGAGAAGTAAAGAGACCCAGTACTTC.

This chain joins TRBV20-1 and TRBJ2-4, with D unresolved. Per germline, CDR1 DFQATT and CDR2 SNEGSKA (reference sequence). This CDR3 has 12 amino acids. With 3 bases removed from V and 4 bases from J, the gap between germline ends came to 7 bases. In DNA, the CDR3 is TGCAGTGCTAGTGACGGTAAAAACATTCAGTACTTC. The encoded protein is CSASDGKNIQYF.

Only one count was recorded for this clone. This chain connects TRBV11-2 to TRBJ1-1, with 8 bases fitting TRBD1. V was pared by 4 bases and J by 6 bases, with 13 bases of the junction left unmatched. This CDR3 is built from 16 residues. The germline V gene encodes CDR1 SGHAT and CDR2 FQNNGV. In DNA, the CDR3 is TGTGCCAGCAGCTCGACCGGGACAGGCGCTTTCGCTGAAGCTTTCTTT. Protein: CASSSTGTGAFAEAFF.

In this sample, this clone turned up once. The chain carries TRBV24-1 and TRBJ1-2; 9 positions match TRBD1. The trim removed 4 bases at V and 6 bases at J, leaving 2 bases unmatched. Germline V CDR1 and CDR2: KGHDR, SFDVKD. The CDR3 is 13 amino acids. CDR3 sequence: CATSDTGGNGYTF. The DNA of the CDR3 is TGTGCCACCAGTGACACAGGGGGCAATGGCTACACCTTC.

The J gene is TRBJ1-1, the V gene TRBV7-6, with 7 bases identical to TRBD1. The CDR3 contains 15 residues. The trim removed 1 base at V and 0 bases at J, leaving 2 bases unmatched. CDR1 and CDR2 from the germline V gene are SGHVS and FNYEAQ. CDR3 in DNA: TGTGCCAGCAGCTTAGGAGGGACAGTGAACACTGAAGCTTTCTTT. Protein: CASSLGGTVNTEAFF.